This T cell receptor beta chain derives from a study of blood T cell repertoires in COVID-19. Produced via immunoSEQ multiplex PCR; TCRdb's table is partial and in-frame only. This sample carries tens of thousands of clones, more than 60% of them seen once, and the ten largest clones take approximately 15%. Germline CDR1 and CDR2: MRHNA and SNTAGT. The CDR3 has 15 amino acids. After removal of 6 bases from V and 0 bases from J, the junction contained 5 bases not matched to a gene. Sequencing was carried out using peripheral blood. The receptor's source is a woman between 65 and 79 years old with acute or convalescent COVID-19. The chain recombines TRBV6-4 with TRBJ2-3, with TRBD1 matching over 8 bases. Here the CDR3 DNA reads TGTGCCAGCAGCAGACAGGGGTCTAGCACAGATACGCAGTATTTT. Protein product: CASSRQGSSTDTQYF.